Ten or more counts support the clone carrying this TCR beta chain. Indicated time point: persistent/refractory GD, antithyroid drugs over 5 years with positive TRAb. PBMC-derived RNA was used for the TCR library. This sample was taken from a study of regulatory T cells in long-lasting Graves disease. There are 15 residues in the CDR3. Trimming pared 2 bases from V and 5 bases from J, leaving 15 bases between. The germline V gene has CDR1 LNHNV and CDR2 YYDKDF (reference sequence). Arm-PCR of CDR3 regions and iRepertoire HTBI primers were used to build TCR beta libraries. MiXCR, run by TCRdb on the multiplex PCR reads, gives a single entry per CDR3 protein. Of roughly 500,000 distinct CDR3 sequences listed, about 22% are singletons.

This TCR was recovered from a female donor with Graves disease. Source: peripheral blood mononuclear cells (PBMCs), taken when the disease was refractory, from a patient treated with antithyroid drugs. The V call is TRBV15, the J call TRBJ1-1; tentative D call: TRBD1 (6 bases). CDR3 nucleotide sequence: TGTGCCACCAGCAGACCTGAAGGGGGGAGGACTGAAGCTTTCTTT. Its protein is CATSRPEGGRTEAFF.